These T cell receptor beta chains were read from a single sample in a study of blood T cell repertoires in COVID-19. Repertoires were generated with immunoSEQ multiplex PCR, while TCRdb's copy carries only in-frame clones and drops some. The table has some 200,000 clones, around 82% seen once. Sequenced sample: peripheral blood. These receptors all come from a woman in her 70s with acute or convalescent COVID-19. The CDR3 runs from the conserved cysteine through the conserved F or W. The D gene is left open where the match is weak. Rows give clone size only sometimes, using once, few, many, or a class for an expanded clone.

- TRBJ2-7 TRBV18 15 TRBD1 TGTGCCAGCTCAGCGTTGGGACAGGGAACCTACGAGCAGTACTTC CASSALGQGTYEQYF
few TRBJ2-1 TRBV10-3 15 TRBD1 TGTGCCATCAGTGGCTTTGACCGGACAGGCAATGAGCAGTTCTTC CAISGFDRTGNEQFF
- TRBJ2-5 TRBV7-2 16 TRBD2 TGTGCCAGCAGCTTAGCCGGACTAGCGGATCAAGAGACCCAGTACTTC CASSLAGLADQETQYF
- TRBJ2-1 TRBV4-1 17 TRBD2 TGCGCCAGCAGCCAAGACCTGGGACTAGCGGACCACAATGAGCAGTTCTTC CASSQDLGLADHNEQFF
few TRBJ2-1 TRBV20-1 12 - TGCAGTGCTAGTCTCACTATGAATGAGCAGTTCTTC CSASLTMNEQFF
- TRBJ1-1 TRBV5-1 12 TRBD1 TGCGCCAGCGGGGACAGGGGAACTGAAGCTTTCTTT CASGDRGTEAFF
- TRBJ2-3 TRBV6-5 14 TRBD1 TGTGCCAGCAGTCCAGGGGGCTTGACAGATACGCAGTATTTT CASSPGGLTDTQYF
- TRBJ1-1 TRBV5-1 14 TRBD1 TGCGCCAGCAGCTGGGACAGGGGGCTCACTGAAGCTTTCTTT CASSWDRGLTEAFF
few TRBJ1-5 TRBV27 14 TRBD1 TGTGCCAGCAGTTTAGGGACAGGGCTTCAGCCCCAGCATTTT CASSLGTGLQPQHF
- TRBJ2-7 TRBV7-2 15 TRBD1 TGTGCCAGCAGGAAGGAGACAGGGGGGCTATACGAGCAGTACTTC CASRKETGGLYEQYF
- TRBJ2-2 TRBV10-3 15 - TGTGCCGTAGGACCAGGTGCCAGGGACACCGGGGAGCTGTTTTTT CAVGPGARDTGELFF
- TRBJ2-7 TRBV9 13 TRBD2 TGTGCCAGCAGCGTCATAGGGGAGGGCGAGCAGTACTTC CASSVIGEGEQYF
- TRBJ1-4 TRBV5-4 14 - TGTGCCAGCAGCTTGGGACAGGAGAGTGAAAAACTGTTTTTT CASSLGQESEKLFF
once TRBJ2-1 TRBV20-1 11 - TGCAGCGTTCGCTCCTACAATGAGCAGTTCTTC CSVRSYNEQFF
- TRBJ1-3 TRBV28 14 - TGTGCCAGCAGAGACAGGCACTCTGGAAACACCATATATTTT CASRDRHSGNTIYF
- TRBJ1-6 TRBV3-1/TRBV3-2 16 - TGTGCCAGCAGCGGTCAGGGGTCGGTGGTGGAATCACCCCTCCACTTT CASSGQGSVVESPLHF
- TRBJ2-1 TRBV5-4 15 - TGTGCCAGCAGCTCCGACATTAGCTCCTACAATGAGCAGTTCTTC CASSSDISSYNEQFF
- TRBJ1-5 TRBV6-4 13 - TGTGCCAGCAGTGCCGAGGGGGATCAGCCCCAGCATTTT CASSAEGDQPQHF
- TRBJ2-1 TRBV5-6 14 - TGTGCCAGCAGCCAAAGATCTTGGGCAAATGAGCAGTTCTTC CASSQRSWANEQFF
- TRBJ2-7 TRBV28 14 - TGTGCCAGCAGTAGTCCTTCTCGGGGCTACGAGCAGTACTTC CASSSPSRGYEQYF
- TRBJ2-1 TRBV5-4 18 TRBD2 TGTGCCAGCAGCGACCGGACTAGCGGGAGGGGCGCCTACAATGAGCAGTTCTTC CASSDRTSGRGAYNEQFF
once TRBJ2-3 TRBV6-6 13 - TGTGCCAGCAGTTCAGACGGCCCAGGTACGCAGTATTTT CASSSDGPGTQYF
- TRBJ2-3 TRBV5-6 16 TRBD2 TGTGCCAGCAGCTTGAGGACTAGCGGACGCACAGATACGCAGTATTTT CASSLRTSGRTDTQYF
- TRBJ1-6 TRBV6-5 14 TRBD1 TGTGCCAGCAGACCTACAGGGGGGGATTCACCCCTCCACTTT CASRPTGGDSPLHF
- TRBJ2-5 TRBV7-8 13 TRBD2 TGTGCCAGCAGCCTCCGACTAGCTGAGACCCAGTACTTC CASSLRLAETQYF
once TRBJ2-1 TRBV5-5 13 - TGTGCCAGCAGCTTCCCACTAGCCGATGAGCAGTTCTTC CASSFPLADEQFF
- TRBJ1-2 TRBV5-1 13 - TGCGCCAGCAGCTTGGGCGGCAGTACCAGCTACACCTTC CASSLGGSTSYTF
- TRBJ2-5 TRBV7-6 15 TRBD1 TGTGCCAGCAGCTTCGGGACAGGGGGTGAAGAGACCCAGTACTTC CASSFGTGGEETQYF
- TRBJ1-5 TRBV5-4 14 TRBD1 TGTGCCAGCAGCCGGGACAGAAGCAATCAGCCCCAGCATTTT CASSRDRSNQPQHF
- TRBJ1-2 TRBV28 17 - TGTGCCAGCAGTTTCCGGGGATCGGGAATTAGTGACTATGGCTACACCTTC CASSFRGSGISDYGYTF
- TRBJ1-2 TRBV5-1 13 - TGCGCCAGCAGCTTGGCTAGGGGCTATGGCTACACCTTC CASSLARGYGYTF
- TRBJ2-7 TRBV28 12 - TGTGCCAGCAGTTTACGGGTTAAGGAGCAGTACTTC CASSLRVKEQYF
once TRBJ2-1 TRBV29-1 12 - TGCAGCGTTGAACCCCCTAACAATGAGCAGTTCTTC CSVEPPNNEQFF
once TRBJ2-3 TRBV4-1 15 - TGCGCCAGCAGCCAGGGAGGGACAAACACAGATACGCAGTATTTT CASSQGGTNTDTQYF
- TRBJ1-5 TRBV6-1 14 - TGTGCCAGCAGTGAATGGACAGTCAATCAGCCCCAGCATTTT CASSEWTVNQPQHF
- TRBJ2-5 TRBV11-2 16 - TGTGCCAGCAGCTTAGAAAGTTACTACCTACAAGAGACCCAGTACTTC CASSLESYYLQETQYF
- TRBJ2-2 TRBV2 15 - TGTGCCAGCAGGCCCCTCTCCTCAGGAATCGGGGAGCTGTTTTTT CASRPLSSGIGELFF
- TRBJ1-1 TRBV27 15 - TGTGCCAGCAGGCTCACCGGACAGCCGGACACTGAAGCTTTCTTT CASRLTGQPDTEAFF
- TRBJ2-2 TRBV28 16 TRBD2 TGTGCCAGCAGTTTTAACGGGAGGGCGAACACCGGGGAGCTGTTTTTT CASSFNGRANTGELFF
- TRBJ2-7 TRBV5-4 16 TRBD1 TGTGCCAGCAGCTTGGGTCGACAGGGGAAAATCTACGAGCAGTACTTC CASSLGRQGKIYEQYF
- TRBJ2-1 TRBV18 14 TRBD2 TGTGCCAGCTCACCCTCTAGCGGAACCAATGAGCAGTTCTTC CASSPSSGTNEQFF
- TRBJ1-6 TRBV5-1 15 TRBD1 TGCGCCAGCACCGAAACAGGGGGACATAATTCACCCCTCCACTTT CASTETGGHNSPLHF
- TRBJ1-5 TRBV10-3 14 - TGTGCCATCAGTGAGGGACAGACAAATCAGCCCCAGCATTTT CAISEGQTNQPQHF
- TRBJ2-7 TRBV19 12 - TGTGCCAGTAGTTCGGGGGGCCACGAGCAGTACTTC CASSSGGHEQYF
- TRBJ2-7 TRBV5-4 17 TRBD1 TGTGCCAGCAGCTCTGGAGGGGGGAGGACAGGGGGCCTCGAGCAGTACTTC CASSSGGGRTGGLEQYF
- TRBJ1-4 TRBV28 15 TRBD1 TGTGCCAGCAGTCAAGGGACAGGGGGCGGTGAAAAACTGTTTTTT CASSQGTGGGEKLFF
- TRBJ2-1 TRBV19 16 TRBD2 TGTGCCAGTAGAATACTAGCGGGAGTATCCTACAATGAGCAGTTCTTC CASRILAGVSYNEQFF
- TRBJ2-2 TRBV29-1 15 TRBD1 TGCAGCGCCGTGACAGGGGGCGGGGGAACCGGGGAGCTGTTTTTT CSAVTGGGGTGELFF
- TRBJ1-2 TRBV7-8 15 - TGTGCCAGCAGCTTATCTACAGGTATAGGGTATGGCTACACCTTC CASSLSTGIGYGYTF
- TRBJ1-6 TRBV2 17 - TGTGCCAGCAGTGAAAGTCCGGGTGGGTTTAATAATTCACCCCTCCACTTT CASSESPGGFNNSPLHF
many TRBJ2-5 TRBV4-1 14 - TGCGCCAGCAGCCGTTTACAGGTTGGAGAGACCCAGTACTTC CASSRLQVGETQYF
- TRBJ2-7 TRBV24-1 12 - TGTGCCACCAGTGATTCAAGCGGCGAGCAGTACTTC CATSDSSGEQYF
few TRBJ2-4 TRBV30 15 - TGTGCCTGGACCCCCCGGACACGCAGCCTAAACATTCAGTACTTC CAWTPRTRSLNIQYF
- TRBJ2-1 TRBV27 15 TRBD2 TGTGCCAGCAGTTCCTCTGGCGGGAGGAACAATGAGCAGTTCTTC CASSSSGGRNNEQFF
- TRBJ2-1 TRBV20-1 15 TRBD2 TGCAGTGCTAGTGGGACTAGCGGTATCCGCAGGGAGCAGTTCTTC CSASGTSGIRREQFF